The source of this T cell receptor (beta chain) is a study of blood T cell repertoires in COVID-19. Individuals drawn from under 30 US areas were about 18 to 100 years old. In assigning cohorts, the study relied on participant-reported clinical history. Either two negative PCRs, clearance, or symptom resolution qualified Cohort 3 donors as recovered. CDR1 and CDR2 (germline): SEHNR, FQNEAQ (reference sequence). This CDR3 is 14 amino acids long. Trimming took off 5 bases at V and 9 bases at J, with 17 bases between the two ends. Original methodology: Estimation of nucleated cell counts was performed using reference gene primer amplification. Using immunoSEQ multiplex PCR, the repertoire was profiled, and TCRdb retains in-frame clones only, with some absent. V, J and clone size were drawn from that table, and D and trimming were deduced from the DNA. The sample consists of a few hundred thousand clones, about nine tenths of them appearing once.

The chain employs TRBV7-9 and TRBJ1-5, with a tentative D call TRBD1 (6 bases). Sequencing was performed on PBMCs or T cells enriched from blood (not recorded which). The clonotype originates from a woman under 30 who had recovered from COVID-19. CDR3 DNA sequence: TGTGCCAGCAGCAAGGGGACAATAGGGCGGCCCCAGCATTTT. This sequence encodes CASSKGTIGRPQHF. Supplemented by reference TRBV7-9 and TRBJ1-5, the full variable domain reads DTGVSQNPRHKITKRGQNVTFRCDPISEHNRLYWYRQTLGQGPEFLTYFQNEAQLEKSRLLSDRFSAERPKGSFSTLEIQRTEQGDSAMYLCASSKGTIGRPQHFGDGTRLSIL.